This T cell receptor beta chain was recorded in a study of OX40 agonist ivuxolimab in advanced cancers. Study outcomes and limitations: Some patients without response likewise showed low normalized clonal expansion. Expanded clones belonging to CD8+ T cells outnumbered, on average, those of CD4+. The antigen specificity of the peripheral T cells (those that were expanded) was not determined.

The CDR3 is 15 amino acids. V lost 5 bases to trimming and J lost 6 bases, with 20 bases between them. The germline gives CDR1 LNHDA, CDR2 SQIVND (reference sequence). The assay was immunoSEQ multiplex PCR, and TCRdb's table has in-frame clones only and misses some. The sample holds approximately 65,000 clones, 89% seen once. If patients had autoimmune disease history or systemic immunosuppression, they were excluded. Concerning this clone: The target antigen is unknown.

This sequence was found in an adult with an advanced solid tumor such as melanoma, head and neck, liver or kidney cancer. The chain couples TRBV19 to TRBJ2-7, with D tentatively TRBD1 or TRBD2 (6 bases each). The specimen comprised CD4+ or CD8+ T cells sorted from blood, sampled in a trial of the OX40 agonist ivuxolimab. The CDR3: CASSLLGGLVGEQYF. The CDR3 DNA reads TGTGCCAGTAGTTTGCTAGGGGGGCTCGTCGGCGAGCAGTACTTC.